This TCR beta chain derives from a study of T cells in Graves' hyperthyroidism and ophthalmopathy. This CDR3 comprises 14 residues. V was trimmed by 5 bases and J by 2 bases, leaving 10 bases between them. Germline CDR1 and CDR2: MDHEN and SYDVKM. Hyperthyroidism in the patients, aged 18 to 65, was newly diagnosed and under 2 months in duration. Diagnoses used clinical symptoms, serum thyroxine and TRAb, thyroid ultrasound and orbital computed tomography. This clonotype was observed at least ten times. Researchers amplified the TCR beta CDR3 regions from RNA transcripts. RT-PCR in the first round (using the HTBI primer set) targeted the TCR CDR3. Using its own MiXCR run on the multiplex PCR reads, TCRdb lists one record per CDR3 protein. The sample lists a few hundred thousand distinct CDR3 sequences, about a fifth occurring once.

The TCR originated in a woman between 18 and 30 years old with Graves' hyperthyroidism. Material for sequencing was blood. This sequence joins TRBV28 and TRBJ1-3, with D possibly matching TRBD1 (6 bases). The CDR3 DNA is TGTGCCAGCAGTCCCGGGACAACTGGAAACACCATATATTTT. Protein: CASSPGTTGNTIYF.